A single sample gave rise to the 3 T cell receptor beta chains below, sequenced in a study of CD8+ T cells in alopecia areata. cDNA prepared by RNA extraction and subsequent reverse transcription served as the template for sequencing. TCRdb's copy holds only in-frame clones and misses some; the assay was immunoSEQ multiplex PCR. The sample records more than 75,000 clones, roughly two fifths being singletons. The source material was CD4+ T cells sorted from blood. Receptor source: a human donor with alopecia areata.

This clone was counted a few times. The chain joins TRBV30 to TRBJ2-7; 8 bases match TRBD1. V gave up 4 bases and J gave up 2 bases; unmatched junction bases: 4. Germline V gene data show CDR1 as GTSNPN and CDR2 as SVGIG (reference sequence). The CDR3 sequence is 13 residues long. As DNA, the CDR3 is TGTGCCTGGAAGGTACAGGGGGCCTACGAGCAGTACTTC. As protein: CAWKVQGAYEQYF.

This clone has just a few counts. The rearrangement links TRBV7-9 to TRBJ2-7, with no clear D. CDR1 SEHNR and CDR2 FQNEAQ come from the germline V gene (reference sequence). Deletions cut 1 base from V and 4 bases from J, with 5 bases between. This CDR3 spans 12 amino acids. The CDR3, as DNA: TGTGCCAGCAGCTTAGAAGCTTACGAGCAGTACTTC. It specifies CASSLEAYEQYF.

This clone was observed a handful of times. The chain links TRBV7-2 to TRBJ1-3; D is unclear. The germline V gene encodes CDR1 SGHTA and CDR2 FQGNSA. The CDR3 is made up of 17 amino acids. Trimming pared 2 bases from V and 0 bases from J, leaving 14 bases between. In DNA form, the CDR3 reads TGTGCCAGCAGCTTATCTGGTCGGCCGGACTCTGGAAACACCATATATTTT. Translation gives CASSLSGRPDSGNTIYF.